This T cell receptor (beta chain) was recorded in a study of Ad26.COV2.S vaccination and SARS-CoV-2 variants. The overall study: Recipients of Ad26.COV2.S got it intramuscularly, once or twice 56 days apart.

Indicated treatment: approximately 18 received Ad26.COV2.S at low or high dose, single or two shots; about five received placebo; per-sample allocation not given. All samples were drawn on day 63, counting from the first vaccine or placebo injection. Adults aged 18-55 years in Boston included the donor. The protocol was immunoSEQ multiplex PCR, while the TCRdb copy is restricted to in-frame clones and leaves out a portion. The sample carries 350,000 to 450,000 clones, roughly 84% recorded once. Germline V lookup: CDR1 MNHEY, CDR2 SMNVEV (reference sequence). V lost 4 bases and J lost 3; bases outside the gene matches: 4. The CDR3 runs 14 residues.

The clonotype comes from a person aged 18-65 years who received the Ad26.COV2.S COVID-19 vaccine or a placebo. The chain recombines TRBV27 with TRBJ2-3; 7 bases are shared with TRBD2. The material sequenced was peripheral blood, taken in a trial of Ad26.COV2.S vaccine versus placebo. DNA of the CDR3: TGTGCCAGCAGTTGGGTCGGGGGGACAGATACGCAGTATTTT. It codes for CASSWVGGTDTQYF.